These T cell receptor beta chains were read from a single sample in a study of shared clonotypes between healthy human individuals. Assay: immunoSEQ multiplex PCR; the TCRdb copy retains only in-frame clones and omits some. The top ten hold under 0.45% of the sample, which has fewer than 1.8 million clones, just under 99% seen once. Sequenced input: naive CD4+ T cells sorted from blood. These receptor sequences come from a man aged 30 to 45 in good health. Each CDR3 is given with its conserved first and last residue. Fields, in order: clone size, V gene, D gene, J gene, CDR3 DNA, CDR3 protein. D genes are given only for firm matches. Only some rows state a clone size, as once, few, many or a class for expanded clones.

>.|TRBV5-4|TRBD2|TRBJ2-7
TGTGCCAGCAGTCGGGGCGGGAGGTTCGAGCAGTACTTC
CASSRGGRFEQYF
>.|TRBV20-1|.|TRBJ2-7
TGCAGTGCCGACTCAAGGAACGAGCAGTACTTC
CSADSRNEQYF
>.|TRBV5-6|TRBD1|TRBJ1-1
TGTGCCAGCAGCTTCTGGACAGGTTCGAACACTGAAGCTTTCTTT
CASSFWTGSNTEAFF
>once|TRBV6-6|.|TRBJ2-7
TGTGCCAGCAGTTACTCAGGATTGGCCTACGAGCAGTACTTC
CASSYSGLAYEQYF
>.|TRBV5-4|TRBD1|TRBJ1-3
TGTGCCAGCAGCTTGGACACCGGGACAGTCTCTGGAAACACCATATATTTT
CASSLDTGTVSGNTIYF
>.|TRBV4-3|.|TRBJ2-7
TGCGCCAGCAGCCACGTCGGCCAGGCCGAAATCTACGAGCAGTACTTC
CASSHVGQAEIYEQYF
>once|TRBV6-5|.|TRBJ1-1
TGTGCCAGCAGTCCCCGCGGGGTCCGGGGCACTGAAGCTTTCTTT
CASSPRGVRGTEAFF
>.|TRBV7-6|.|TRBJ2-1
TGTGCTAGTTCGCCAGCGACCCACAATGAGCAGTTCTTC
CASSPATHNEQFF
>.|TRBV28|.|TRBJ2-2
TGTGCCAGCAGCCGACTACAGGCGTTGGGCACCGGGGAGCTGTTTTTT
CASSRLQALGTGELFF
>.|TRBV6-1|TRBD2|TRBJ2-1
TGTGCCAGCACGACTAGCGGGACTTTTGAGCAGTTCTTC
CASTTSGTFEQFF
>.|TRBV5-1|.|TRBJ2-3
TGCGCCAGCAGCTTGGCAAGACAGGTGTCTAGCACAGATACGCAGTATTTT
CASSLARQVSSTDTQYF
>.|TRBV30|.|TRBJ1-2
TGTGCCCTTAAAGAGGGGGGGCGCCGCATCCATGGCTACACCTTC
CALKEGGRRIHGYTF
>.|TRBV5-1|.|TRBJ1-3
TGCGCCAGCAGCGGGCCCGACGCGGGAAACACCATATATTTT
CASSGPDAGNTIYF
>.|TRBV10-3|TRBD2|TRBJ2-1
TGTGCCATCAGTTATCTAGCGGGAGCTTACAATGAGCAGTTCTTC
CAISYLAGAYNEQFF
>.|TRBV18|TRBD1|TRBJ1-4
TGTGCCAGCTCACCGACAGGGTACAATAATGAAAAACTGTTTTTT
CASSPTGYNNEKLFF
>.|TRBV5-1|TRBD2|TRBJ2-1
TGCGCCAGCAGCCCGCAGACTAGCGGGAGAAGTGAGCAGTTCTTC
CASSPQTSGRSEQFF
>.|TRBV18|.|TRBJ1-4
TGTGCCAGCTCACCACCGAACACCGAAAAACTGTTTTTT
CASSPPNTEKLFF
>.|TRBV29-1|TRBD2|TRBJ2-5
TGCAGCGTTGTAGCGGGAGGAAAGACCCAGTACTTC
CSVVAGGKTQYF
>.|TRBV14|.|TRBJ1-2
TGTGCCAGCAGCCAAGAGGGGTCGGCAGGAGTCCTACCTATTAGGTTTTACACCTTC
CASSQEGSAGVLPIRFYTF
>.|TRBV18|.|TRBJ2-7
TGTGCCAGCTCACCATCGGCGGAAGAGCAGTACTTC
CASSPSAEEQYF
>.|TRBV11-2|.|TRBJ1-3
TGTGCCAGCAGCGACAGATTCAAGGACCCTGGAAACACCATATATTTT
CASSDRFKDPGNTIYF
>.|TRBV9|.|TRBJ1-4
TGTGCCAGCAGCGGACCGAAGGGGGAAAAACTGTTTTTT
CASSGPKGEKLFF
>.|TRBV7-9|TRBD2|TRBJ2-1
TGTGCCAGCAGCTTAGGGGGACTAGCGGGAGTCTCCTACAATGAGCAGTTCTTC
CASSLGGLAGVSYNEQFF
>once|TRBV30|.|TRBJ1-2
TGTGCCTGGAGTGTTCGGGCGGACTATGGCTACACCTTC
CAWSVRADYGYTF
>.|TRBV11-2|TRBD2|TRBJ2-1
TGTGCCAGCAGCTTAGGCCGTGTGCTAGCGGGAGGTGTCAATGAGCAGTTCTTC
CASSLGRVLAGGVNEQFF
>.|TRBV7-6|.|TRBJ2-7
TGTGCCAGCAGCTTAGCGCCCAATACCGGCTACGAGCAGTACTTC
CASSLAPNTGYEQYF
>.|TRBV9|TRBD1|TRBJ2-7
TGTGCCAGCAGCGCAAGGACAGGGGTCGCCCTCTACGAGCAGTACTTC
CASSARTGVALYEQYF
>.|TRBV7-8|.|TRBJ1-5
TGTGCCAGCAGCTTAGGGGAAAGGCCCCAGCATTTT
CASSLGERPQHF
>.|TRBV19|TRBD2|TRBJ2-7
TGTGCCAGTAGTATGAGGCGGGAGGGCTACGAGCAGTACTTC
CASSMRREGYEQYF
>.|TRBV28|TRBD1|TRBJ2-7
TGTGCCAGCAGTCCCTTCGGGGGGACAGGGGGCCACGAGCAGTACTTC
CASSPFGGTGGHEQYF
>.|TRBV6-5|.|TRBJ2-7
TGTGCCAGCAGTTACTCCGAGGGAAACTACGAGCAGTACTTC
CASSYSEGNYEQYF
>.|TRBV7-6|TRBD2|TRBJ2-7
TGTGCCAGCAGCTGGACTAGCGGGAGCTACGAGCAGTACTTC
CASSWTSGSYEQYF